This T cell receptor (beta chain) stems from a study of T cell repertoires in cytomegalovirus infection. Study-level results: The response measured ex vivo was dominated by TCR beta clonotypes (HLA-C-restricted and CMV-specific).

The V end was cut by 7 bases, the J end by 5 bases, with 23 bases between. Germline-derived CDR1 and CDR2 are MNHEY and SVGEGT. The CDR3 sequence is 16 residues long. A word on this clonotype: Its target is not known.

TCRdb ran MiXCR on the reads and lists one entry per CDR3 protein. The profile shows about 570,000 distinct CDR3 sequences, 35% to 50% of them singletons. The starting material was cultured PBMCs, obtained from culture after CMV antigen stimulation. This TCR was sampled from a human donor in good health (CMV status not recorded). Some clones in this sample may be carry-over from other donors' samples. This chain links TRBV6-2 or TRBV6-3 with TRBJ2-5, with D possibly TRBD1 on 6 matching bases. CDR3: CASTDGGATGGETQYF. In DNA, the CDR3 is TGTGCCAGCACCGATGGGGGCGCGACAGGAGGCGAGACCCAGTACTTC.